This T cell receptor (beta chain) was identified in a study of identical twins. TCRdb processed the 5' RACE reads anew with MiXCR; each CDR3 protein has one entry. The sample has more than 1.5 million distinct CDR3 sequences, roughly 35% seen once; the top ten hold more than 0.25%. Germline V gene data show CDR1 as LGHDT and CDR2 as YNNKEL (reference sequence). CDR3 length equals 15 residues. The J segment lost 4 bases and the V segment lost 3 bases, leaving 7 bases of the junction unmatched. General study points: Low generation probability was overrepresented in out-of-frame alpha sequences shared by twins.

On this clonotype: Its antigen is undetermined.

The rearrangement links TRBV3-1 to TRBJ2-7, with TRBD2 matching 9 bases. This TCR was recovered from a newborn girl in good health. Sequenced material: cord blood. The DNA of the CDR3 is TGTGCCAGCAGCCAGCCGGGACTAGCTCAGTACGAGCAGTACTTC. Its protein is CASSQPGLAQYEQYF.